A single T cell receptor beta chain is shown here with its context. The CDR3 contains 13 residues. Unmatched junction bases numbered 6, after V lost 6 bases and J lost 3 bases. The germline V gene has CDR1 SQVTM and CDR2 ANQGSEA. This record belongs to a study of blood T cells in healthy people across ages. Overall study context: Researchers report that template switching captured about one barcoded beta molecule per two T cells.

Then a second PCR, running roughly 7 to 11 cycles, was carried out with a sample-barcoded 5' primer and a J-beta primer mix. Each cDNA molecule received a tag from a template-switch adaptor that had 12 random nucleotides. TCRdb processed the 5' RACE reads anew with MiXCR; each CDR3 protein has one entry. The sample comprises fewer than 800,000 distinct CDR3 sequences, roughly 20% of which are singletons, and approximately 3.7% rests with the top ten. Healthy individuals of Caucasian origin from Russia, aged about 6 to 95, served as donors. The receptor comes from a man aged 70-80 years in good health. The chain carries TRBV29-1 and TRBJ2-7; 9 bases fit TRBD1. The sample taken for sequencing was blood. CDR3 amino acids: CSVRGGQGYEQYF. The CDR3 region has the DNA TGCAGCGTCCGAGGGGGACAGGGCTACGAGCAGTACTTC.